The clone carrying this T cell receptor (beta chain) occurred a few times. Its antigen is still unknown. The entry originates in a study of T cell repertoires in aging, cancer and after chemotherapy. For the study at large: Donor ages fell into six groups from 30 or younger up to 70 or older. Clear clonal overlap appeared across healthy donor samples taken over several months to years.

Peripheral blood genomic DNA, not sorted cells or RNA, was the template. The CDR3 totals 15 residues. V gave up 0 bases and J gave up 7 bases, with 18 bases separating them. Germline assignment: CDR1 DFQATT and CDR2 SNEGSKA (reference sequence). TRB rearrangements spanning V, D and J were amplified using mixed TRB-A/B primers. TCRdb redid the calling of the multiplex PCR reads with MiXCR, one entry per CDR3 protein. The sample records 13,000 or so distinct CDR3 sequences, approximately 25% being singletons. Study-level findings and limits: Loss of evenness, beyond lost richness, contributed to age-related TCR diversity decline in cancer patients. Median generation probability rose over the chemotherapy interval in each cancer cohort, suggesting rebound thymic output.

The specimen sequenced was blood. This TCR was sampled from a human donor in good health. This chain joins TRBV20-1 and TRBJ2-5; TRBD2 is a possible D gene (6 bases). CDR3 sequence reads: CSARDVRTTARTQYF. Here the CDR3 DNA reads TGCAGTGCTAGAGATGTCAGGACTACTGCCCGGACCCAGTACTTC.